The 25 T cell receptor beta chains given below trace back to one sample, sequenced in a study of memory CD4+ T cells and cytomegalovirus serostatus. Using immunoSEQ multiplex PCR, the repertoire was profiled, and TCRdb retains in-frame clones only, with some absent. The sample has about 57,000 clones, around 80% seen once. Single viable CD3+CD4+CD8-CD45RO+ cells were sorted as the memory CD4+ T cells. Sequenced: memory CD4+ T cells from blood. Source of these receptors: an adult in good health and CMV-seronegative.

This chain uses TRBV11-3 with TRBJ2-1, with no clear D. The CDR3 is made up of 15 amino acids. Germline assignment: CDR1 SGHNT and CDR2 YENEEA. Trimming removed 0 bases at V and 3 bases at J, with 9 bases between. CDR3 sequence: CASSLDRAHYNEQFF. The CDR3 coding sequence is TGTGCCAGCAGCTTAGACCGGGCCCACTACAATGAGCAGTTCTTC.

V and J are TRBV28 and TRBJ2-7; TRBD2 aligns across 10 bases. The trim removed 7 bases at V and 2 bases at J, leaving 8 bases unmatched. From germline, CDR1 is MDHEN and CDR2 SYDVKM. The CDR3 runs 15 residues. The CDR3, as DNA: TGTGCCAGCACCCCTAGCGGGAGATCCACCTACGAGCAGTACTTC. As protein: CASTPSGRSTYEQYF. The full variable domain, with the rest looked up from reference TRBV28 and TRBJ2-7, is DVKVTQSSRYLVKRTGEKVFLECVQDMDHENMFWYRQDPGLGLRLIYFSYDVKMKEKGDIPEGYSVSREKKERFSLILESASTNQTSMYLCASTPSGRSTYEQYFGPGTRLTVT.

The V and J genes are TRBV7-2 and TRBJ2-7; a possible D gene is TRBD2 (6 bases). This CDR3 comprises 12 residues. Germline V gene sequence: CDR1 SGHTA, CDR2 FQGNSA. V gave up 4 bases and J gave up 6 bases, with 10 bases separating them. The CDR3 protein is CASSSYSGEQYF. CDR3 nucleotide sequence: TGTGCCAGCAGCTCCTATAGCGGCGAGCAGTACTTC.

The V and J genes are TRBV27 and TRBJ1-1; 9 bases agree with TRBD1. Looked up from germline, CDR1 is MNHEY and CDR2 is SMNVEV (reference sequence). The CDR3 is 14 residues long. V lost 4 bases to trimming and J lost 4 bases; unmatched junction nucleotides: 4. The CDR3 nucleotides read TGTGCCAGCAGTTACAGGGGGCAAGGCACTGAAGCTTTCTTT. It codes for CASSYRGQGTEAFF.

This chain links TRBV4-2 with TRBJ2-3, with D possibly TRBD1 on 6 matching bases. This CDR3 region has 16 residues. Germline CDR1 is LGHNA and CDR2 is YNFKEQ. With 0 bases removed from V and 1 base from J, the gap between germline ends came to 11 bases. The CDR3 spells CASSQDGYRGTDTQYF. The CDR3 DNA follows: TGTGCCAGCAGCCAAGATGGTTACAGGGGCACAGATACGCAGTATTTT.

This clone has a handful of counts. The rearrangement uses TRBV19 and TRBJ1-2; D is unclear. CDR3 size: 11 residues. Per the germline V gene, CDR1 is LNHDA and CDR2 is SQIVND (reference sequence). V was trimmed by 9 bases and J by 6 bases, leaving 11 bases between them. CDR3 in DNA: TGTGCCAGCGCCTGGATACATGGCTACACCTTC. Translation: CASAWIHGYTF.

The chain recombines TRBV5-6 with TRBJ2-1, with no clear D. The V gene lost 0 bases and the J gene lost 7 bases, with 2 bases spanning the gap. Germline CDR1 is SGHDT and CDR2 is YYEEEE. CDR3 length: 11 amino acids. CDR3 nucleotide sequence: TGTGCCAGCAGCTTGGCGAATGAGCAGTTCTTC. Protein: CASSLANEQFF.

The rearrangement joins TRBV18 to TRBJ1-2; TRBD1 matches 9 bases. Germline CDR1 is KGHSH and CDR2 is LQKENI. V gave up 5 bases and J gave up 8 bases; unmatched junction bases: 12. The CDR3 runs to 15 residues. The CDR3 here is CASSSGLQGAQGYTF. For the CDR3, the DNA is TGTGCCAGCTCATCGGGGCTACAGGGGGCGCAAGGCTACACCTTC.

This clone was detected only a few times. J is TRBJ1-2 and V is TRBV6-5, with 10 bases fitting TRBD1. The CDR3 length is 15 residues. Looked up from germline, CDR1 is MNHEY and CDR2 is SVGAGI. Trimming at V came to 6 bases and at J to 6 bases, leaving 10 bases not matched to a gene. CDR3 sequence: CASRQPTGGRDGYTF. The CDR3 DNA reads TGTGCCAGCAGGCAACCGACAGGGGGCCGGGATGGCTACACCTTC.

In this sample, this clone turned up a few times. The CDR3 here is CSVAKRDRGETQYF. In nucleotides, the CDR3 is TGCAGCGTTGCCAAACGGGACAGGGGAGAGACCCAGTACTTC. The chain employs TRBV29-1 and TRBJ2-5; 10 bases are shared with TRBD1. Germline V gene data show CDR1 as SQVTM and CDR2 as ANQGSEA. V trimming: 4 bases; J trimming: 4 bases; junction bases outside the gene matches: 6. This CDR3 spans 14 amino acids.

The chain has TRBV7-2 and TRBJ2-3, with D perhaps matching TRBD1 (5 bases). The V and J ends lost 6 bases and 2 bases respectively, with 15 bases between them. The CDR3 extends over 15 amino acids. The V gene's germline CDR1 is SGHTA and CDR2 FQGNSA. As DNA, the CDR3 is TGTGCCAGCAGTTCAAAAAGGGGCCTCACAGATACGCAGTATTTT. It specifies CASSSKRGLTDTQYF.

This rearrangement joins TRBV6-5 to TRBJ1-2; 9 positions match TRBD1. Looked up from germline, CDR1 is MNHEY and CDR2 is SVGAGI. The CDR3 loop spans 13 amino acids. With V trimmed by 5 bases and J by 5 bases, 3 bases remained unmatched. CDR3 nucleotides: TGTGCCAGCAGTACGGGACAGGGATATGGCTACACCTTC. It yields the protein CASSTGQGYGYTF.

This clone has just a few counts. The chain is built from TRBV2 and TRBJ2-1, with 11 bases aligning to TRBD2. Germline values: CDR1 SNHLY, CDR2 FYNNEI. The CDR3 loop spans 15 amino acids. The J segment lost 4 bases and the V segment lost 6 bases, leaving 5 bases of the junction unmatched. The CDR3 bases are TGTGCCAGCAGATCGACTAGCGGGGTATACAATGAGCAGTTCTTC. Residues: CASRSTSGVYNEQFF.

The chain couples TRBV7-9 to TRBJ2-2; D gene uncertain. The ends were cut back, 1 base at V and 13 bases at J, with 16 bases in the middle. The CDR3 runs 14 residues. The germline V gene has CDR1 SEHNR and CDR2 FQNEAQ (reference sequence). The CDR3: CASSLDISVPALFF. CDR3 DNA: TGTGCCAGCAGCTTAGATATTTCGGTCCCTGCGCTGTTTTTT. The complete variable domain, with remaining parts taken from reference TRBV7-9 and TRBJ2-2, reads DTGVSQNPRHKITKRGQNVTFRCDPISEHNRLYWYRQTLGQGPEFLTYFQNEAQLEKSRLLSDRFSAERPKGSFSTLEIQRTEQGDSAMYLCASSLDISVPALFFGEGSRLTVL.

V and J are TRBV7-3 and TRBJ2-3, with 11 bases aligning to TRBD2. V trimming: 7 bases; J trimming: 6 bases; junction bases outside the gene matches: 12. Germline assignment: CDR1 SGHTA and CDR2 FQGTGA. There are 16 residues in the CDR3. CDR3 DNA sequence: TGTGCCAGCAATCTGGGTCTAGCGGGAGGAAAGGATACGCAGTATTTT. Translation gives CASNLGLAGGKDTQYF.

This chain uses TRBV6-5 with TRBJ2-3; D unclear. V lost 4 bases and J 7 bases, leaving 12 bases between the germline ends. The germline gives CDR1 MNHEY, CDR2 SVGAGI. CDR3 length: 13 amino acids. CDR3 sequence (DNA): TGTGCCAGCAGTTCGAGTAGCTGGAATACGCAGTATTTT. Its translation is CASSSSSWNTQYF.

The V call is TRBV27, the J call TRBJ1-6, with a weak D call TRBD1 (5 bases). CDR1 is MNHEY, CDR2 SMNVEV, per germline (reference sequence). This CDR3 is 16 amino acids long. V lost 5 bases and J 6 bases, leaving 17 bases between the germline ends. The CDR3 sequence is CASSSWRQRLNSPLHF. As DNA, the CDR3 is TGTGCCAGCAGTAGCTGGAGACAGCGACTTAATTCACCCCTCCACTTT.

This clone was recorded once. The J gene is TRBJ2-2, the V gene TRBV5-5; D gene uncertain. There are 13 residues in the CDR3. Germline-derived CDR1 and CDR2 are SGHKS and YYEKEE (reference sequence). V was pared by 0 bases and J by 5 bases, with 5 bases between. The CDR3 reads CASSLADTGELFF. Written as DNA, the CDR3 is TGTGCCAGCAGCTTGGCCGATACCGGGGAGCTGTTTTTT.

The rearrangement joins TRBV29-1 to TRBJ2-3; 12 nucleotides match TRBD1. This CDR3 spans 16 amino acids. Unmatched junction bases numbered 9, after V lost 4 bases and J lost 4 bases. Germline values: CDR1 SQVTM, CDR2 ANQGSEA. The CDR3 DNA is TGCAGCGTTGTCGGTCGGGACAGGGGGCTATCAGATACGCAGTATTTT. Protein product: CSVVGRDRGLSDTQYF.

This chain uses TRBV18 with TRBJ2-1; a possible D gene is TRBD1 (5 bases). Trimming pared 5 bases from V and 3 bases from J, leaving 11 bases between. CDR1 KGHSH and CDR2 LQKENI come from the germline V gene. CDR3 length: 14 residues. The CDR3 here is CASSARDSYNEQFF. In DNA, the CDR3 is TGTGCCAGCTCAGCTCGAGACAGCTACAATGAGCAGTTCTTC. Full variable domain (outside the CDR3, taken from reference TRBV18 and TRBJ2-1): NAGVMQNPRHLVRRRGQEARLRCSPMKGHSHVYWYRQLPEEGLKFMVYLQKENIIDESGMPKERFSAEFPKEGPSILRIQQVVRGDSAAYFCASSARDSYNEQFFGPGTRLTVL.

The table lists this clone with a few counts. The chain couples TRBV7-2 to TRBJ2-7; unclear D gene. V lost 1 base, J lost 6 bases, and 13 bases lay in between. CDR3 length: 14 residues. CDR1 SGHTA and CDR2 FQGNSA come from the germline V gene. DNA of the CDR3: TGTGCCAGCAGCTTAGGTCGGCAGACTCGCGAGCAGTACTTC. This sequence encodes CASSLGRQTREQYF.

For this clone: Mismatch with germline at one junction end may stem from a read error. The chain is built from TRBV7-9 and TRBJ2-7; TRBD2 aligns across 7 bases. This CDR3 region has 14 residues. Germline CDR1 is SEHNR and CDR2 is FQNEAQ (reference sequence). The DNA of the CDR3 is TGTGCCAGCAGCCTAGCGGAGGGGCCCTACGAGCAGTACTTC. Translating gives CASSLAEGPYEQYF.

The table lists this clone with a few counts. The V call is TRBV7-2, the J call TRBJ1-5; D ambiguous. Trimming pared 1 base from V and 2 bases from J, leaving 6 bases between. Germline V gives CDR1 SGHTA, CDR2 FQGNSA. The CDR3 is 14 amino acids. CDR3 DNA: TGTGCCAGCAGCTTAGAAGTGGGCAATCAGCCCCAGCATTTT. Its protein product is CASSLEVGNQPQHF.

CDR3 protein: CASSPPSLRGKDGYTF. The DNA of the CDR3 is TGTGCCAGCAGCCCACCCTCGTTGAGGGGGAAGGATGGCTACACCTTC. This chain connects TRBV7-9 to TRBJ1-2; a weak D match, TRBD1 (6 bases). The CDR3 contains 16 residues. Trimming removed 5 bases at V and 6 bases at J, with 22 bases between. Germline lookup yields CDR1 SEHNR and CDR2 FQNEAQ (reference sequence). The whole variable domain, remainder taken from reference TRBV7-9 and TRBJ1-2, is DTGVSQNPRHKITKRGQNVTFRCDPISEHNRLYWYRQTLGQGPEFLTYFQNEAQLEKSRLLSDRFSAERPKGSFSTLEIQRTEQGDSAMYLCASSPPSLRGKDGYTFGSGTRLTVV.

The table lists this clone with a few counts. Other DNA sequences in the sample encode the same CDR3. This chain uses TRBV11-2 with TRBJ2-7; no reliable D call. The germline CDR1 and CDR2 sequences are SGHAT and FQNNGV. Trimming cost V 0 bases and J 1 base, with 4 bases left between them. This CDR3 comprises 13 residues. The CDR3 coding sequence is TGTGCCAGCAGCTTAGACAGTTCCTACGAGCAGTACTTC. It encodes CASSLDSSYEQYF.